This T cell receptor (beta chain) was sequenced in a study of blood T cell repertoires in COVID-19. Method: immunoSEQ multiplex PCR; TCRdb's copy keeps in-frame clones and lacks some. The table shows about 120,000 clones, with just over 70% occurring only once. Deletions cut 0 bases from V and 8 bases from J, with 10 bases between. The CDR3 consists of 13 residues. Germline values: CDR1 SGHTA, CDR2 FQGNSA. The receptor was derived from a human donor with acute or convalescent COVID-19. The donor label of this sample is uncertain. Specimen: peripheral blood. This sequence joins TRBV7-2 and TRBJ1-1; a possible D gene is TRBD1 (5 bases). CDR3 sequence (DNA): TGTGCCAGCAGCTTAGCCCCGGGGGACGAAGCTTTCTTT. Its protein is CASSLAPGDEAFF.